The 21 T cell receptor beta chains below all came from one sample that was sequenced in a study of response to subunit inactivated influenza vaccine. MiXCR, applied by TCRdb to the RT-PCR reads, yields one record per CDR3 protein. The repertoire holds around 190,000 distinct CDR3 sequences, with approximately 15% as singletons. The input for sequencing was CD8+ T cells sorted from PBMCs, taken around 5 days after vaccination. These receptor sequences come from a man aged 50 or older who received an inactivated influenza vaccine.

This clonotype has just a few counts. This rearrangement joins TRBV2 to TRBJ1-5; maybe TRBD1 (6 bases). Trimming removed 2 bases from V and 5 bases from J, with 16 bases in between. The CDR3 is 16 residues long. Germline V gene sequence: CDR1 SNHLY, CDR2 FYNNEI. As DNA, the CDR3 is TGTGCCAGCAGTGAATGGGGGGCGACGGGGGATCAGCCCCAGCATTTT. Protein sequence: CASSEWGATGDQPQHF.

This clonotype has only a few counts. The chain is built from TRBV6-2 or TRBV6-3 and TRBJ1-1; perhaps TRBD1 as D (5 bases). The V gene lost 1 base and the J gene lost 3 bases, with 12 bases spanning the gap. The germline V gene has CDR1 MNHEY and CDR2 SVGEGT. This CDR3 has 15 amino acids. The CDR3 loop is CASSYFGGGDTEAFF. As DNA, the CDR3 is TGTGCCAGCAGTTACTTCGGGGGTGGTGACACTGAAGCTTTCTTT.

The rearrangement uses TRBV28 and TRBJ2-7, with 8 positions matching TRBD2. The germline CDR1 and CDR2 sequences are MDHEN and SYDVKM. The CDR3 sequence is 15 residues long. The trim removed 6 bases at V and 3 bases at J, leaving 10 bases unmatched. Here the CDR3 DNA reads TGTGCCAGCAGCCCCCCGAGCGGGAGTGGCTACGAGCAGTACTTC. It encodes CASSPPSGSGYEQYF.

The table lists this clonotype with a few counts. V usage is TRBV7-8 and J usage is TRBJ1-1; TRBD1 matches 8 bases. From germline, CDR1 is SGHVS and CDR2 FQNEAQ. The length of the CDR3 is 16 residues. J gave up 1 base and V 1 base, and 5 bases lay outside the gene matches. In DNA, the CDR3 is TGTGCCAGCAGCTTAGTCACAGGGGGAAAGAACACTGAAGCTTTCTTT. Translation: CASSLVTGGKNTEAFF.

The J gene is TRBJ2-1, the V gene TRBV6-2 or TRBV6-3; no clear D. This CDR3 spans 14 amino acids. V was shortened by 6 bases and J by 2 bases, with 11 bases between the two germline ends. The germline V gene has CDR1 MNHEY and CDR2 SVGEGT. The DNA of the CDR3 is TGTGCCAGCAGCAACAGCCTAGCCTACAATGAGCAGTTCTTC. Amino acids: CASSNSLAYNEQFF.

In this sample, this clonotype turned up a few times. The rearrangement joins TRBV12-3 or TRBV12-4 to TRBJ2-3, with no clear D. The V and J ends lost 7 bases and 0 bases respectively, with 14 bases between them. There are 15 residues in the CDR3. The CDR3 reads CASNPDGSSTDTQYF. For the CDR3, the DNA is TGTGCCAGCAACCCGGACGGATCAAGCACAGATACGCAGTATTTT.

The chain links TRBV25-1 to TRBJ2-7; a weak D match, TRBD1 (6 bases). In germline, CDR1 is MGHDK, CDR2 SYGVNS. With 5 bases removed from V and 2 bases from J, the gap between germline ends came to 16 bases. CDR3 length: 15 residues. The CDR3 protein is CASSSYRDTTYEQYF. The CDR3 bases are TGTGCCAGCAGTTCATACCGGGACACCACCTACGAGCAGTACTTC.

About this clonotype itself: The limits of the CDR3 on the DNA are not certain, so only TCRdb's listed CDR3 is given. This chain joins TRBV5-5 and TRBJ2-2. Germline V gene lookup returns CDR1 SGHKS and CDR2 YYEKEE (reference sequence). The CDR3 is made up of 17 amino acids, end residues included. The CDR3 sequence is CASSFPGGLDTGELFFF.

The chain employs TRBV7-2 and TRBJ2-4; the match to TRBD1 covers 9 bases. The CDR3 spans 15 residues. V was clipped by 8 bases and J by 2 bases; unmatched bases: 7. Germline V gene sequence: CDR1 SGHTA, CDR2 FQGNSA. The CDR3 DNA reads TGTGCCAGCTCAAGTGGACAGGGGCCCAAAAACATTCAGTACTTC. Its protein product is CASSSGQGPKNIQYF. Filled out from reference TRBV7-2 and TRBJ2-4, the complete variable domain reads GAGVSQSPSNKVTEKGKDVELRCDPISGHTALYWYRQSLGQGLEFLIYFQGNSAPDKSGLPSDRFSAERTGGSVSTLTIQRTQQEDSAVYLCASSSGQGPKNIQYFGAGTRLSVL.

The table lists this clonotype with a few counts. The chain uses TRBV4-2 and TRBJ2-7; maybe TRBD1 (6 bases). The CDR3 extends over 14 amino acids. Trimming shortened V by 6 bases and J by 0 bases, and 12 bases separated the two germline ends. Germline CDR1 is LGHNA and CDR2 is YNFKEQ. This CDR3 is CASRGQSSSYEQYF. CDR3 bases: TGTGCCAGCAGAGGACAGTCGAGCTCCTACGAGCAGTACTTC.

The rearrangement links TRBV3-1 to TRBJ2-1; D gene ambiguous. The V end was cut by 0 bases, the J end by 4 bases, with 7 bases between. There are 14 residues in the CDR3. Germline V CDR1 and CDR2: LGHDT, YNNKEL (reference sequence). The CDR3 sequence is CASSQDRSYNEQFF. The DNA for the CDR3 is TGTGCCAGCAGCCAAGATAGGTCATACAATGAGCAGTTCTTC.

This clonotype was detected ten times or more. This rearrangement joins TRBV12-3 or TRBV12-4 to TRBJ2-4, with D perhaps matching TRBD1 (5 bases). V lost 0 bases to trimming and J lost 11 bases, with 11 bases between them. The CDR3 sequence is 13 residues long. The CDR3 sequence is CASSLAQGSVQYF. DNA for the CDR3: TGTGCCAGCAGTTTAGCTCAGGGATCGGTTCAGTACTTC.

This clonotype was detected ten times or more. The V call is TRBV11-2, the J call TRBJ2-1, with 9 bases matching TRBD2. The CDR3 sequence is 17 residues long. Per germline, CDR1 SGHAT and CDR2 FQNNGV. The V gene end was trimmed by 3 bases and the J gene end by 2 bases; junction bases not matched to a gene: 8. DNA of the CDR3: TGTGCCAGCAGCTTCCTGGTAGCGGGAGTAGCCTACAATGAGCAGTTCTTC. It yields the protein CASSFLVAGVAYNEQFF.

The chain has TRBV6-5 and TRBJ1-1; D gene unclear. V gave up 0 bases and J gave up 0 bases, with 11 bases separating them. Per the germline V gene, CDR1 is MNHEY and CDR2 is SVGAGI. CDR3 length equals 16 residues. The DNA for the CDR3 is TGTGCCAGCAGTTACTCCTCCCCTGGGGTGAACACTGAAGCTTTCTTT. Its translation: CASSYSSPGVNTEAFF.

The table lists this clonotype with a few counts. The chain recombines TRBV7-9 with TRBJ2-3, with a possible D match to TRBD2 (5 bases). CDR3 length equals 15 residues. Germline values: CDR1 SEHNR, CDR2 FQNEAQ (reference sequence). With 5 bases removed from V and 5 bases from J, the gap between germline ends came to 17 bases. The CDR3 spells CASSTRVDYRDTQYF. DNA for the CDR3: TGTGCCAGCAGCACCCGCGTTGACTACCGAGATACGCAGTATTTT.

This clonotype was seen a handful of times. The CDR3 reads CASTGRTEAFF. The CDR3 DNA sequence: TGTGCCAGCACCGGACGGACTGAAGCTTTCTTT. The chain uses TRBV27 and TRBJ1-1; D is ambiguous. The germline V gene encodes CDR1 MNHEY and CDR2 SMNVEV (reference sequence). Trimming shortened V by 7 bases and J by 5 bases, and 8 bases separated the two germline ends. The CDR3 contains 11 residues.

The J gene is TRBJ2-1, the V gene TRBV10-3; TRBD2 agrees at 11 bases. The CDR3 loop spans 15 amino acids. V lost 3 bases, J lost 7 bases, and 5 bases stayed unmatched. CDR1 is ENHRY and CDR2 is SYGVKD in the germline V gene. CDR3 sequence reads: CAISELAGVSNEQFF. For the CDR3, the DNA is TGTGCCATCAGTGAACTAGCGGGAGTCAGTAATGAGCAGTTCTTC.

The rearrangement uses TRBV7-9 and TRBJ2-1, with 13 bases matching TRBD2. Unmatched junction bases numbered 4, after V lost 5 bases and J lost 6 bases. The CDR3 runs 15 residues. Per germline, CDR1 SEHNR and CDR2 FQNEAQ (reference sequence). DNA for the CDR3: TGTGCCAGCAGCGAACTAGCGGGAGGGTCCAATGAGCAGTTCTTC. Protein product: CASSELAGGSNEQFF.

This clonotype came up a few times. The DNA for the CDR3 is TGTGCCAGCAGCCGGACAGGGTTCTCCTACGAGCAGTACTTC. It encodes CASSRTGFSYEQYF. The V call is TRBV7-2, the J call TRBJ2-7; TRBD1 aligns across 8 bases. Germline V gene lookup returns CDR1 SGHTA and CDR2 FQGNSA. The J segment lost 0 bases and the V segment lost 5 bases, leaving 3 bases of the junction unmatched. This CDR3 has 14 amino acids.

The V gene is TRBV7-9, the J gene TRBJ1-2; no definite D call. The V gene's germline CDR1 is SEHNR and CDR2 FQNEAQ (reference sequence). Trimming took off 3 bases at V and 6 bases at J, with 11 bases between the two ends. The CDR3 consists of 13 residues. CDR3 nucleotides: TGTGCCAGCAGCTTCGGGATTCTTCATGGCTACACCTTC. This codes for CASSFGILHGYTF.

This clonotype was seen many times. The chain recombines TRBV4-1 with TRBJ2-2, with D maybe TRBD1 (6 bases). The ends were cut back, 1 base at V and 10 bases at J, with 16 bases in the middle. The CDR3 has 15 amino acids. Germline V CDR1 and CDR2: MGHRA, YSYEKL. CDR3 residues: CASSQVQGDDVELFF. CDR3 sequence (DNA): TGCGCCAGCAGCCAAGTACAGGGAGATGATGTGGAGCTGTTTTTT.